The 3 T cell receptor beta chains presented below share a single source sample, sequenced in a study of shared clonotypes between healthy human individuals. Assay: immunoSEQ multiplex PCR; the TCRdb copy retains only in-frame clones and omits some. The data contain some 2 million clones, approximately 94% of them singletons. Naive CD8 cells, CD45RO-negative and positively selected for CCR7, excluded terminally differentiated effector memory CD45RA+ cells. Sequencing was performed on naive CD8+ T cells sorted from blood. The receptors originated from a man younger than 30 in good health.

V gene TRBV7-9 combines with J gene TRBJ1-1; TRBD1 is a possible D gene (5 bases). V lost 5 bases and J lost 4, with 17 bases in between. Looked up from germline, CDR1 is SEHNR and CDR2 is FQNEAQ (reference sequence). The CDR3 loop spans 15 amino acids. The CDR3 DNA reads as TGTGCCAGCAGCCCCTCTGACAGAACGGGCACTGAAGCTTTCTTT. Amino acid sequence: CASSPSDRTGTEAFF.

For this clone: The same CDR3 also results from other DNA sequences found in this sample. This chain links TRBV9 with TRBJ1-5, with D possibly TRBD1 on 6 matching bases. The CDR3 has 13 amino acids. Trimming stripped 4 bases from V and 5 bases from J, with 10 bases between. Per the germline V gene, CDR1 is SGDLS and CDR2 is YYNGEE. DNA of the CDR3: TGTGCCAGCAGCCTAGGGGGGGATCAGCCCCAGCATTTT. Its protein product is CASSLGGDQPQHF. Filled out from reference TRBV9 and TRBJ1-5, the complete variable domain reads DSGVTQTPKHLITATGQRVTLRCSPRSGDLSVYWYQQSLDQGLQFLIQYYNGEERAKGNILERFSAQQFPDLHSELNLSSLELGDSALYFCASSLGGDQPQHFGDGTRLSIL.

CDR3 DNA: TGTGCCACCAGCAGAGGACAGGGTGTAGGGTACGAGCAGTACTTC. Residues: CATSRGQGVGYEQYF. The chain recombines TRBV15 with TRBJ2-7, with 7 bases fitting TRBD1. Looked up from germline, CDR1 is LNHNV and CDR2 is YYDKDF (reference sequence). V dropped 1 base and J dropped 4; count of bases not matched to a gene: 7. There are 15 residues in the CDR3.